This TCR beta chain is drawn from a study of OX40 agonist ivuxolimab in advanced cancers. The assay was immunoSEQ multiplex PCR, and TCRdb's table has in-frame clones only and misses some. The profile shows tens of thousands of clones, 85% to 90% of them singletons. This clone was observed a handful of times. The CDR3 spans 16 residues. The germline CDR1 and CDR2 sequences are LNHDA and SQIVND (reference sequence). Losses at the gene ends were 3 bases for V and 2 bases for J; bases not matched to a gene: 7. Prior autoimmune disease or systemic immunosuppression barred patients. Sequenced material: CD4+ or CD8+ T cells sorted from blood, taken in a trial of the OX40 agonist ivuxolimab. The TCR originated in an adult with an advanced solid tumor such as melanoma, head and neck, liver or kidney cancer. The chain joins TRBV19 to TRBJ2-7, with 10 bases identical to TRBD1. CDR3 protein: CASSISGQGSAYEQYF. The CDR3 DNA follows: TGTGCCAGTAGTATTTCGGGACAGGGGAGCGCCTACGAGCAGTACTTC.